This entry concerns a single T cell receptor beta chain. This entry belongs to a study of T-cell reconstitution after alpha-beta-depleted transplantation in children. The TCRbeta library incorporated unique molecular identifiers. TCRdb used MiXCR to reprocess the PCR reads, holding one entry per CDR3 protein. The profile shows about 610,000 distinct CDR3 sequences, roughly a tenth of them singletons. Trimming took 4 bases from V and 6 from J; bases not matched to a gene: 12. Germline values: CDR1 SGHRS, CDR2 YFSETQ. The CDR3 loop spans 15 amino acids. This chain connects TRBV5-1 to TRBJ1-2, with 7 bases matching TRBD1. The sample was PBMCs from the stem cell graft donor, taken from the stem cell graft. This TCR was recovered from a human donor who donated a stem cell graft to a child with acute myeloid leukemia. The CDR3 region has the DNA TGCGCCAGCAGCAACGACCCCGACAGGGTGGATGGCTACACCTTC. The encoded protein is CASSNDPDRVDGYTF.